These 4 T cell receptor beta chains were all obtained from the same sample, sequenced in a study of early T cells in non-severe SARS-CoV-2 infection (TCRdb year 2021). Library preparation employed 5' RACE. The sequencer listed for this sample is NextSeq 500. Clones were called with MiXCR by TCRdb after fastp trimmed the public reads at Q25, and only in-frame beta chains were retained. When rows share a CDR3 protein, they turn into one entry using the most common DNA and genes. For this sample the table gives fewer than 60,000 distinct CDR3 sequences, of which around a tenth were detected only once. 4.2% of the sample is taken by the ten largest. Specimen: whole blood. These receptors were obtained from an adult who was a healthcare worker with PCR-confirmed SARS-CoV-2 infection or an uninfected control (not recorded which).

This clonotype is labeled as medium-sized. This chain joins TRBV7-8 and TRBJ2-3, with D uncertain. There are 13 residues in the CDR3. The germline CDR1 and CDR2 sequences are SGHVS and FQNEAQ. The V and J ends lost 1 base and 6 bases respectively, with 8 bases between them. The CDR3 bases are TGTGCCAGCAGCTTAGTGGGCTATGATACGCAGTATTTT. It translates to CASSLVGYDTQYF.

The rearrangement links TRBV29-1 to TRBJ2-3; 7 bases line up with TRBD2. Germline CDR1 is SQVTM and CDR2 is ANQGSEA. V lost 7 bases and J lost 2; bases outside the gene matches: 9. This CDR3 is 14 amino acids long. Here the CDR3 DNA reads TGCAGCGCCTCGGGCGGGAGCGCCACAGATACGCAGTATTTT. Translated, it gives CSASGGSATDTQYF.

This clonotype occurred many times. This CDR3 reads CASSYRLAGDYEQYF. The CDR3 coding sequence is TGTGCCAGCAGCTACAGACTAGCGGGAGACTACGAGCAGTACTTC. This rearrangement joins TRBV6-6 to TRBJ2-7; TRBD2 agrees at 12 bases. V lost 6 bases to trimming and J lost 3 bases; unmatched junction nucleotides: 6. From germline, CDR1 is MNHNY and CDR2 SVGAGI (reference sequence). This CDR3 spans 15 amino acids.

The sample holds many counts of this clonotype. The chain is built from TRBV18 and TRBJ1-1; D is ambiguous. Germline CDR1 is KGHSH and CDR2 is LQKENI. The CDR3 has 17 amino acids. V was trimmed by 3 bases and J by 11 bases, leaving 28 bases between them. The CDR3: CASSPLPLLGPGVDAFF. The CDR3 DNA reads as TGTGCCAGCTCACCCCTACCCCTCCTTGGGCCCGGAGTAGATGCTTTCTTT.